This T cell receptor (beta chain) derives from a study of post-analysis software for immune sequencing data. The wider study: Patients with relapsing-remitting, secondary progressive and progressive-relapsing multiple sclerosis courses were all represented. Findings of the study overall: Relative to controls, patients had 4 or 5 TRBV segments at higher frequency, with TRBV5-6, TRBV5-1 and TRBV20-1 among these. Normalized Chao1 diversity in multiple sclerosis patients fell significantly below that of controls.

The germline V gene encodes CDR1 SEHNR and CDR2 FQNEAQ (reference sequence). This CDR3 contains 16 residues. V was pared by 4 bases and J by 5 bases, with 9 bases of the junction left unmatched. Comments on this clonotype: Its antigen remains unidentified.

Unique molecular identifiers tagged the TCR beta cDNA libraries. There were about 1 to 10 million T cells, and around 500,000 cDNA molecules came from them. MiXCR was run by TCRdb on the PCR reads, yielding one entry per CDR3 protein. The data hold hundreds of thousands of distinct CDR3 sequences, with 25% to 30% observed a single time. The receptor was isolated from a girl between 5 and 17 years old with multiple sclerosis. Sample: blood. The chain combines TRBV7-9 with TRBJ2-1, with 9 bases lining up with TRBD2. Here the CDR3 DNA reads TGTGCCAGCAGCTCACGGGCTAGCGGGGCAGACAATGAGCAGTTCTTC. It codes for CASSSRASGADNEQFF.